Following are 16 T cell receptor beta chains from one sample sequenced in a study of cytomegalovirus exposure and HLA in healthy donors. The PCR used 60 Vbeta and 13 Jbeta primers. The repertoire was sequenced with immunoSEQ multiplex PCR; TCRdb's copy has only in-frame clones and lacks some. The sample carries some 120,000 clones, around three quarters recorded once. The sequencing sample was made of PBMCs. Every receptor here comes from a man between 18 and 29 years old in good health and CMV-seronegative.

The CDR3 loop is CASSQLDSSGPYEQYF. The CDR3 DNA sequence: TGTGCCAGCTCACAACTGGACAGCTCAGGACCCTACGAGCAGTACTTC. This chain connects TRBV18 to TRBJ2-5; weak D call: TRBD1 (6 bases). The J call is uncertain, as TRBJ2-7 better fits the DNA end. The CDR3 contains 16 residues. Germline V lookup: CDR1 KGHSH, CDR2 LQKENI.

The chain is built from TRBV19 and TRBJ2-5, with D perhaps matching TRBD2 (6 bases). Trimming took off 0 bases at V and 5 bases at J, with 19 bases between the two ends. The CDR3 is 17 residues long. The germline CDR1 and CDR2 sequences are LNHDA and SQIVND (reference sequence). The CDR3 DNA follows: TGTGCCAGTAGTATAGATCTAACGGAGGGCCCCGGCGAGACCCAGTACTTC. Protein product: CASSIDLTEGPGETQYF.

V is TRBV4-2 and J is TRBJ2-7; TRBD1 is a possible D gene (6 bases). CDR1 is LGHNA and CDR2 is YNFKEQ in the germline V gene. CDR3 length equals 15 residues. V lost 0 bases to trimming and J lost 3 bases, with 12 bases between them. The CDR3 DNA is TGTGCCAGCAGCCAAGAGTCCCAGGGGAGCTACGAGCAGTACTTC. It yields the protein CASSQESQGSYEQYF.

The J gene is TRBJ2-7, the V gene TRBV5-5; 9 nucleotides agree with TRBD1. Germline CDR1 and CDR2: SGHKS and YYEKEE (reference sequence). The CDR3 has 14 residues. V was clipped by 4 bases and J by 2 bases; unmatched bases: 4. CDR3 sequence (DNA): TGTGCCAGCAGCGCCGGGACAGGGACCTACGAGCAGTACTTC. This codes for CASSAGTGTYEQYF.

The rearrangement uses TRBV9 and TRBJ2-3; the D is unclear. The CDR3 covers 13 residues. The germline V and J ends were trimmed by 0 bases and 1 base, with 3 bases remaining between them. Germline lookup yields CDR1 SGDLS and CDR2 YYNGEE. CDR3 in DNA: TGTGCCAGCAGCGTAGGCGGCACAGATACGCAGTATTTT. Protein product: CASSVGGTDTQYF.

This sequence joins TRBV28 and TRBJ2-7, with 14 nucleotides matching TRBD2. Germline V CDR1 and CDR2: MDHEN, SYDVKM. The CDR3 is 15 residues long. Trimming took 5 bases from V and 2 from J; bases not matched to a gene: 2. The CDR3 DNA reads as TGTGCCAGCAGTCCGGGACTAGCGGGGGCCTACGAGCAGTACTTC. This translates into CASSPGLAGAYEQYF.

There are a few counts of this clone. The rearrangement uses TRBV5-1 and TRBJ2-2; 7 bases agree with TRBD1. The CDR3 is 15 residues long. Germline lookup yields CDR1 SGHRS and CDR2 YFSETQ. The junction had 5 bases not matched to a gene; V was cut back by 2 bases and J by 4 bases. In nucleotides, the CDR3 is TGCGCCAGCAGCTTTTGGGCAGGGGGCACCGGGGAGCTGTTTTTT. It specifies CASSFWAGGTGELFF.

A remark on this clone: At one end the junction does not follow the germline gene, possibly because of a read error. The chain links TRBV7-9 to TRBJ1-4, with a tentative D call TRBD1 (6 bases). This CDR3 has 14 amino acids. The germline V gene has CDR1 SEHNR and CDR2 FQNEAQ (reference sequence). The CDR3 loop is CSSSRGGENEKLFF. CDR3 sequence (DNA): TGTTCCAGCAGCCGAGGGGGGGAGAATGAAAAACTGTTTTTT.

V is TRBV6-5 and J is TRBJ2-1, with 10 bases lining up with TRBD1. Germline V gene sequence: CDR1 MNHEY, CDR2 SVGAGI. The CDR3 consists of 15 residues. Trimming cost V 5 bases and J 4 bases; bases outside gene matches: 5. The CDR3 DNA sequence: TGTGCCAGCAGTCCGGACAGGGGGTCGTACAATGAGCAGTTCTTC. This encodes CASSPDRGSYNEQFF.

The genes are TRBV10-3 and TRBJ1-1; a possible D gene is TRBD1 (6 bases). This CDR3 comprises 14 residues. The V gene's germline CDR1 is ENHRY and CDR2 SYGVKD. V lost 4 bases and J 3 bases, leaving 12 bases between the germline ends. DNA of the CDR3: TGTGCCATCAGTGCAAACAGGGTAGACACTGAAGCTTTCTTT. Its translation: CAISANRVDTEAFF.

J is TRBJ1-4 and V is TRBV11-2; D is ambiguous. CDR1 and CDR2 (germline): SGHAT, FQNNGV. V lost 4 bases and J 2 bases, leaving 8 bases between the germline ends. The CDR3 has 14 amino acids. CDR3 DNA: TGTGCCAGCAGCTCCGGGAGGACTAATGAAAAACTGTTTTTT. Translating it yields CASSSGRTNEKLFF.

This chain connects TRBV30 to TRBJ1-5; TRBD1 might be the D (6 bases). There are 13 residues in the CDR3. V was trimmed by 7 bases and J by 11 bases, leaving 21 bases between them. The germline CDR1 and CDR2 sequences are GTSNPN and SVGIG (reference sequence). CDR3 DNA: TGTGCCTCTTCTCCGGGACACAAAGGGGCCCAGCATTTT. Amino acid sequence: CASSPGHKGAQHF. The variable domain in full, completed from reference TRBV30 and TRBJ1-5, reads SQTIHQWPATLVQPVGSPLSLECTVEGTSNPNLYWYRQAAGRGLQLLFYSVGIGQISSEVPQNLSASRPQDRQFILSSKKLLLSDSGFYLCASSPGHKGAQHFGDGTRLSIL.

Only a few counts were recorded for this clone. The V and J genes are TRBV5-6 and TRBJ1-4; 7 bases fit TRBD1. Germline-derived CDR1 and CDR2 are SGHDT and YYEEEE. This CDR3 contains 16 residues. V trimming: 1 base; J trimming: 5 bases; junction bases outside the gene matches: 8. CDR3 loop: CASSLFSGQRNEKLFF. The CDR3 DNA reads TGTGCCAGCAGCTTGTTTTCGGGACAGCGAAATGAAAAACTGTTTTTT. The variable domain in full, completed from reference TRBV5-6 and TRBJ1-4, reads DAGVTQSPTHLIKTRGQQVTLRCSPKSGHDTVSWYQQALGQGPQFIFQYYEEEERQRGNFPDRFSGHQFPNYSSELNVNALLLGDSALYLCASSLFSGQRNEKLFFGSGTQLSVL.

This clone appeared once. V and J are TRBV5-4 and TRBJ2-5, with D possibly being TRBD1 (6 bases). In germline, CDR1 is SGHNT, CDR2 YYREEE (reference sequence). The CDR3 contains 15 residues. Between the trimmed V and J ends, which lost 2 bases and 3 bases, there was a span of 14 bases. The CDR3 DNA is TGTGCCAGCAGCTTCGGTGGCCAGGGGAAAGAGACCCAGTACTTC. Translated, it gives CASSFGGQGKETQYF. Filled out from reference TRBV5-4 and TRBJ2-5, the complete variable domain reads ETGVTQSPTHLIKTRGQQVTLRCSSQSGHNTVSWYQQALGQGPQFIFQYYREEENGRGNFPPRFSGLQFPNYSSELNVNALELDDSALYLCASSFGGQGKETQYFGPGTRLLVL.

The rearrangement uses TRBV27 and TRBJ2-3; 14 bases match TRBD2. CDR1 is MNHEY and CDR2 is SMNVEV in the germline V gene (reference sequence). V shed 3 bases, J shed 4 bases, and the junction held 6 bases outside the gene matches. There are 17 residues in the CDR3. CDR3: CASSFPRTSGRPDTQYF. DNA for the CDR3: TGTGCCAGCAGTTTCCCGAGGACTAGCGGGAGGCCAGATACGCAGTATTTT.

The chain is built from TRBV19 and TRBJ1-2, with TRBD1 as a possible D gene (5 bases). This CDR3 has 12 amino acids. V was clipped by 5 bases and J by 3 bases, with 7 bases between them. CDR1 and CDR2 from the germline V gene are LNHDA and SQIVND (reference sequence). In DNA form, the CDR3 reads TGTGCCAGTAGTCAACAGGACTATGGCTACACCTTC. It codes for CASSQQDYGYTF.